The rows below give T cell receptor beta chains drawn from one sample of a study of OX40 agonist ivuxolimab in advanced cancers. The table came from immunoSEQ multiplex PCR; TCRdb's copy has only in-frame clones and leaves some out. The sample has 50,000 or so clones, approximately 90% seen once; the top ten hold roughly an eighth. The specimen was CD4+ or CD8+ T cells sorted from blood, collected in a trial of the OX40 agonist ivuxolimab. The receptors originated from an adult with an advanced solid tumor such as melanoma, head and neck, liver or kidney cancer. Each CDR3 is given with its conserved first and last residue. A D gene is named only where the DNA matches it firmly. Clone size, where shown, is once, few, many, or a class for clones that have expanded.

d_gene	abundance	v_gene	j_gene	CDR3nt	CDR3aa
-	-	TRBV6-1	TRBJ1-5	TGTGCCAGCAGTGCTCAGGGAGAACATCAGCCCCAGCATTTT	CASSAQGEHQPQHF
TRBD1	-	TRBV7-6	TRBJ2-3	TGTGCCAGCAGCTTACAGGACAGGGGAGATACGCAGTATTTT	CASSLQDRGDTQYF
TRBD2	-	TRBV19	TRBJ2-1	TGTGCCAGTAGTATAGACCCTAGCGGGGGGCGGAATGAGCAGTTCTTC	CASSIDPSGGRNEQFF
-	-	TRBV4-1	TRBJ2-6	TGCGCCAGCAGCCAACCTTACAGGGCACTCTCTGGGGCCAACGTCCTGACTTTC	CASSQPYRALSGANVLTF
TRBD1	-	TRBV9	TRBJ1-1	TGTGCCAGCAGCGTAGACAGGGGCACTGAAGCTTTCTTT	CASSVDRGTEAFF
-	-	TRBV21-1	TRBJ1-5	TGTGCCAGCAGCAAATTTAAGGGGGACGGCAATCAGCCCCAGCATTTT	CASSKFKGDGNQPQHF
-	-	TRBV5-6	TRBJ1-6	TGTGCCAGCAGCTTGGCATCGGGGGCCGGTTCACCCCTCCACTTT	CASSLASGAGSPLHF
-	-	TRBV28	TRBJ2-7	TGTGCCAGCAGTCCCAGGGGCAGGAGCTCCTACGAGCAGTACTTC	CASSPRGRSSYEQYF
-	-	TRBV2	TRBJ2-2	TGTGCCAGCAGGCCCGGGGACGGGGAGCTGTTTTTT	CASRPGDGELFF
-	few	TRBV11-2	TRBJ2-3	TGTGCCAGCAACCTTAGGGACCCCACAGATACGCAGTATTTT	CASNLRDPTDTQYF
TRBD2	-	TRBV5-1	TRBJ2-1	TGCGCCAGCAGCAAAAGACTAGCGGGAGACAGGAATGAGCAGTTCTTC	CASSKRLAGDRNEQFF
-	-	TRBV2	TRBJ2-1	TGTGCCAGCCGTGAGGACAGCCCCTACAATGGGCAGTTCTTC	CASREDSPYNGQFF
-	-	TRBV10-3	TRBJ1-4	TGTGCCATCAGTGAGTCGACTCATGGGAGGAGAGAAAAACTGTTTTTT	CAISESTHGRREKLFF
-	-	TRBV5-1	TRBJ2-5	TGCGCCAGCAGCCGAGGTTCCCAAGAGACCCAGTACTTC	CASSRGSQETQYF
TRBD1	-	TRBV9	TRBJ1-2	TGTGCCAGCAGCGTAGGCAGGGGGCTGTACTATGGCTACACCTTC	CASSVGRGLYYGYTF
-	-	TRBV19	TRBJ2-2	TGTGCCAGTAGTATTCCCCTAACCCGTTACACCGGGGAGCTGTTTTTT	CASSIPLTRYTGELFF
TRBD2	-	TRBV2	TRBJ2-7	TGTGCCAGCAGTGAAGGACTAGCGGGAGGATCCTACGAGCAGTACTTC	CASSEGLAGGSYEQYF
TRBD2	-	TRBV27	TRBJ2-1	TGTGCCAGCAGTTTAGGTTATAGCGGGAGGGAAAACAATGAGCAGTTCTTC	CASSLGYSGRENNEQFF
TRBD1	-	TRBV19	TRBJ1-1	TGTGCCACTAAGGACAGGTATAACACTGAAGCTTTCTTT	CATKDRYNTEAFF
-	-	TRBV5-1	TRBJ2-1	TGCGCCAGCAGCGTCGGGACGTACACAAACAATGAGCAGTTCTTC	CASSVGTYTNNEQFF
TRBD1	-	TRBV5-6	TRBJ1-4	TGTGCCAGCAGCTCGGACAGGCTAGATAATGAAAAACTGTTTTTT	CASSSDRLDNEKLFF
-	-	TRBV29-1	TRBJ2-7	TGCAGCGTTGGGACAGCTGCCTACGAGCAGTACTTC	CSVGTAAYEQYF
TRBD2	-	TRBV4-1	TRBJ2-4	TGCGCCAGCAGCCATCCCCGGGAGGGGGCCAAAAACATTCAGTACTTC	CASSHPREGAKNIQYF
-	-	TRBV15	TRBJ1-1	TGTGCCACCAGCAGAGATTACGGGGTTCGGACTGAAGCTTTCTTT	CATSRDYGVRTEAFF
-	-	TRBV4-1	TRBJ1-1	TGCGCCAGCAGGACAGCCTCGATGAACACTGAAGCTTTCTTT	CASRTASMNTEAFF
-	-	TRBV4-2	TRBJ1-2	TGTGCCAGCAGCCAAGATCCCCTAGCGGGAGCGGACTACACCTTC	CASSQDPLAGADYTF
-	-	TRBV5-8	TRBJ1-2	TGTGCCAGCAGCCTTATAATAGGGACGGCTAACTATGGCTACACCTTC	CASSLIIGTANYGYTF
-	-	TRBV18	TRBJ2-3	TGTGCCAGCTCACCACCCACAGTACAAGATACGCAGTATTTT	CASSPPTVQDTQYF
-	-	TRBV7-2	TRBJ2-5	TGTGCCAGCAGCTTAGGCGGCGCGCTGGAGACCCAGTACTTC	CASSLGGALETQYF
TRBD1	-	TRBV5-4	TRBJ2-7	TGTGCCAGCAGCCGAGCCGGGACAGGGGGCGAGCAGTACTTC	CASSRAGTGGEQYF
-	once	TRBV7-6	TRBJ2-3	TGTGCCAGCAGCTCCCCCCAGGGAGGCACAGATACGCAGTATTTT	CASSSPQGGTDTQYF
TRBD1	-	TRBV6-1	TRBJ1-2	TGTGCCAGCAGTGGACCTTCCGGGACAGCCTACTATTACGGCTACACCTTC	CASSGPSGTAYYYGYTF
-	-	TRBV4-2	TRBJ2-7	TGTGCCAGCAGCCCGGCGCGCGGGGAGGGGGCCAACGAGCAGTACTTC	CASSPARGEGANEQYF
-	-	TRBV7-6	TRBJ1-4	TGTGCCAGCAGCGTTGGGGGGATTGATGAAAAACTGTTTTTT	CASSVGGIDEKLFF
-	-	TRBV6-5	TRBJ1-1	TGTGCCAGCAGTTCGCCCGGGCCCGCTGAAGCTTTCTTT	CASSSPGPAEAFF
TRBD1	-	TRBV9	TRBJ2-7	TGTGCCAGCAGTCCGGGACAGGGTCTCTACGAGCAGTACTTC	CASSPGQGLYEQYF
-	-	TRBV18	TRBJ2-2	TGTGCCAGCTCACCAGGCGGGGAGCTGTTTTTT	CASSPGGELFF
TRBD1	-	TRBV6-4	TRBJ2-3	TGTGCCAGGGGACAGGGATTGAGCACAGATACGCAGTATTTT	CARGQGLSTDTQYF
-	-	TRBV29-1	TRBJ1-3	TGCAGCGTTGTGTGGGGAAACACCATATATTTT	CSVVWGNTIYF
-	-	TRBV19	TRBJ2-7	TGTGCCAGTAGTTTCTCGGGTTTCGGGGACTACGAGCAGTACTTC	CASSFSGFGDYEQYF
-	-	TRBV5-4	TRBJ2-7	TGTGCCAGCAGCACGGGGACGGGCGAGCAGTACTTC	CASSTGTGEQYF
TRBD1	-	TRBV5-1	TRBJ1-4	TGCGCCAGCAGCCGGACAGGTGCAACTAATGAAAAACTGTTTTTT	CASSRTGATNEKLFF
-	-	TRBV2	TRBJ2-7	TGTGCCAGCAGACCTTACAGGGCACCCTACGAGCAGTACTTC	CASRPYRAPYEQYF
TRBD1	-	TRBV19	TRBJ2-5	TGTGCCCTTTCCGGGACAGGGGGAGAGACCCAGTACTTC	CALSGTGGETQYF
-	-	TRBV10-3	TRBJ2-7	TGTGCCATCAGTGGGAGGTCCGAGGGAAAAGGCTACGAGCAGTACTTC	CAISGRSEGKGYEQYF
-	-	TRBV6-1	TRBJ2-5	TGTGCCAGCACCCCGGGGAGATGGGGGGAGACCCAGTACTTC	CASTPGRWGETQYF
TRBD1	once	TRBV5-1	TRBJ1-2	TGCGCCAGCAGCTTGGGACAGGGGGATGGCTACACCTTC	CASSLGQGDGYTF
-	-	TRBV6-6	TRBJ1-1	TGTGCCAGCAGTTACGACCGTGAAGCTTTCTTT	CASSYDREAFF
-	-	TRBV12-2	TRBJ1-2	TGTGCAAGTCGCGCACAGGGATGCGACGGCTACACCTTC	CASRAQGCDGYTF
TRBD2	-	TRBV28	TRBJ2-3	TGTGCCAGCAGTTCTAGCGGGGGGGCAGAAGATACGCAGTATTTT	CASSSSGGAEDTQYF
-	once	TRBV5-6	TRBJ1-6	TGTGCCAGCAGCTTCGACAGGATAAATTCACCCCTCCACTTT	CASSFDRINSPLHF
TRBD1	-	TRBV7-9	TRBJ2-7	TGTGCCAGCAGCTCCCGGGACAGCCGTGCGGAGCAGTACTTC	CASSSRDSRAEQYF